The 13 T cell receptor beta chains below all came from one sample that was sequenced in a study of T cell repertoires in cytomegalovirus infection. TCRdb analysed the reads with MiXCR anew, one entry per CDR3 protein. The table shows 350,000 to 500,000 distinct CDR3 sequences, with under 40% occurring only once. The sequencing sample was made of PBMCs. The receptors were gathered from a human donor in good health (CMV status not recorded). Some clones in this sample may be carry-over from other donors' samples.

This clonotype was seen repeatedly, ten times or more. The chain carries TRBV7-9 and TRBJ1-4; 7 bases align to TRBD1. The length of the CDR3 is 14 residues. Germline V gene data show CDR1 as SEHNR and CDR2 as FQNEAQ (reference sequence). After removal of 5 bases from V and 8 bases from J, the junction contained 8 bases not matched to a gene. The CDR3 loop is CASSTDRDREKLFF. The CDR3 DNA follows: TGTGCCAGCAGCACCGACAGGGATCGCGAAAAACTGTTTTTT.

The DNA of the CDR3 is TGTGCCAGCAGTTACCCGGACGAGCGGAATGAGCAGTTCTTC. It translates to CASSYPDERNEQFF. The chain employs TRBV6-2 or TRBV6-3 and TRBJ2-1; possibly TRBD2 for D (5 bases). Trimming took 2 bases from V and 7 from J, leaving 12 bases between them. The CDR3 length is 14 residues. CDR1 and CDR2 from the germline V gene are MNHEY and SVGEGT.

This clonotype appeared a few times. The chain recombines TRBV12-3 or TRBV12-4 with TRBJ2-7; D is unclear. The CDR3 totals 13 residues. The V gene lost 2 bases and the J gene lost 5 bases, with 10 bases spanning the gap. The DNA for the CDR3 is TGTGCCAGCAGTTTACTGGGAACCAACGAGCAGTACTTC. Translated: CASSLLGTNEQYF.

The CDR3 loop reads CASSLIPSGNGELFF. The DNA for the CDR3 is TGCGCCAGCAGCTTGATTCCTAGCGGGAACGGGGAGCTGTTTTTT. The J gene is TRBJ2-2, the V gene TRBV5-1, with 9 bases fitting TRBD2. With 1 base clipped from V and 7 bases from J, the junction kept 5 bases outside the gene matches. Germline lookup yields CDR1 SGHRS and CDR2 YFSETQ. This CDR3 contains 15 residues.

The chain recombines TRBV30 with TRBJ2-3; no reliable D call. Trimming removed 1 base from V and 1 base from J, with 15 bases in between. Germline CDR1 reads GTSNPN; CDR2 reads SVGIG (reference sequence). The CDR3 is 16 amino acids. The CDR3 sequence: CAWSDVSGKGTDTQYF. In DNA, the CDR3 is TGTGCCTGGAGTGATGTCTCGGGCAAGGGCACAGATACGCAGTATTTT.

There are many counts of this clonotype. The chain carries TRBV6-5 and TRBJ1-1, with D perhaps matching TRBD1 (6 bases). With 2 bases removed from V and 6 bases from J, the gap between germline ends came to 10 bases. Germline values: CDR1 MNHEY, CDR2 SVGAGI. The CDR3 spans 13 residues. CDR3 residues: CASSYTGFAEAFF. The CDR3 region has the DNA TGTGCCAGCAGTTACACAGGGTTTGCTGAAGCTTTCTTT.

The chain couples TRBV27 to TRBJ2-7, with 12 bases matching TRBD1. There are 15 residues in the CDR3. Germline assignment: CDR1 MNHEY and CDR2 SMNVEV (reference sequence). V lost 6 bases and J lost 3; bases outside the gene matches: 6. The DNA of the CDR3 is TGTGCCAGCAGCAGGGGACAGGGGGCTAACTACGAGCAGTACTTC. Protein: CASSRGQGANYEQYF.

This clonotype was picked up a small number of times. The chain couples TRBV20-1 to TRBJ1-2; D may be TRBD1 (6 bases). There are 12 residues in the CDR3. The germline V and J ends were trimmed by 6 bases and 5 bases, with 13 bases remaining between them. The V gene's germline CDR1 is DFQATT and CDR2 SNEGSKA (reference sequence). CDR3 loop: CSAATTGYGYTF. CDR3 coding DNA: TGCAGTGCCGCAACGACAGGATATGGCTACACCTTC.

This clonotype showed up just a few times. The rearrangement joins TRBV2 to TRBJ2-6, with TRBD2 as a possible D gene (5 bases). Trimming took 4 bases from V and 3 from J, leaving 10 bases between them. The CDR3 extends over 15 amino acids. In germline, CDR1 is SNHLY, CDR2 FYNNEI. CDR3 nucleotide sequence: TGTGCCAGCAGTGTCGGGGTCTTTGGGGCCAACGTCCTGACTTTC. This sequence encodes CASSVGVFGANVLTF.

The chain recombines TRBV20-1 with TRBJ2-5; TRBD1 might be the D (6 bases). CDR1 and CDR2 (germline): DFQATT, SNEGSKA (reference sequence). The CDR3 spans 15 residues. The V and J ends lost 0 bases and 5 bases respectively, with 16 bases between them. The CDR3 sequence is CSAREMGGGLETQYF. The CDR3 DNA reads TGCAGTGCTAGAGAGATGGGTGGGGGCCTGGAGACCCAGTACTTC.

This chain uses TRBV7-8 with TRBJ1-3; D uncertain. V lost 6 bases and J lost 3, with 12 bases in between. Germline CDR1 and CDR2: SGHVS and FQNEAQ. The CDR3 has 14 residues. The CDR3 is CASRDGRSGNTIYF. CDR3 nucleotide sequence: TGTGCCAGCAGAGACGGGCGGAGTGGAAACACCATATATTTT.

The chain is built from TRBV12-3 or TRBV12-4 and TRBJ1-6; TRBD1 matches at 8 bases. The CDR3 runs to 15 residues. V was clipped by 5 bases and J by 10 bases; unmatched bases: 10. The CDR3 loop is CASSPGQGRRSPLHF. The CDR3 coding sequence is TGTGCCAGCAGTCCTGGACAGGGTCGACGGTCACCCCTCCACTTT.

The rearrangement uses TRBV6-5 and TRBJ2-5; TRBD2 matches at 8 bases. The CDR3 totals 16 residues. The V segment lost 2 bases and the J segment 5 bases; nucleotides outside the gene matches: 10. Germline V CDR1 and CDR2: MNHEY, SVGAGI. The CDR3 sequence is CASSYLGHGGRETQYF. CDR3 in DNA: TGTGCCAGCAGTTACCTCGGTCATGGCGGGAGGGAGACCCAGTACTTC.